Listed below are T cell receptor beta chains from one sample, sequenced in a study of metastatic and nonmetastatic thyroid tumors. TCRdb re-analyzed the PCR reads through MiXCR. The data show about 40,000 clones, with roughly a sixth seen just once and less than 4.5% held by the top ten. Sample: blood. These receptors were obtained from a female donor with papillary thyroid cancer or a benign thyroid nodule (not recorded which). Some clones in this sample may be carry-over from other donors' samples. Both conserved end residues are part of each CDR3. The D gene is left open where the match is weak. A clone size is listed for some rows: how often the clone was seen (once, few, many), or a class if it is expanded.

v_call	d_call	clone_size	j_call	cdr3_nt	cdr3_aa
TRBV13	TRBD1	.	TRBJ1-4	TGTGCCAGCAGCTTAGCAGGGGGTAATGAAAAACTGTTTTTT	CASSLAGGNEKLFF
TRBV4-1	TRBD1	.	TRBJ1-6	TGCGCCAGCAGACAGGTTTCTCAGGGGGTGGGGATGAATTCACCCCTCCACTTT	CASRQVSQGVGMNSPLHF
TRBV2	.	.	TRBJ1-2	TGTGCCAGCCTTTGGGATATAGAAGGAGGCTACACCTTC	CASLWDIEGGYTF
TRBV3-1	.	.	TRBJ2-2	TGTGCCAGCAGCCAAGGAATCAACACCGGGGAGCTGTTTTTT	CASSQGINTGELFF
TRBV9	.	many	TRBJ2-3	TGTGCCAGCAGCGTAGAGGCGGGGGCACCCACAGATACGCAGTATTTT	CASSVEAGAPTDTQYF
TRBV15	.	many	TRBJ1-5	TGTGCCACCAGCAGAGATAAAGGGGTAGGTCAGCCCCAGCATTTT	CATSRDKGVGQPQHF
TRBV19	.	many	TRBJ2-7	TGTGCCAGTAGTACTTCAACCGGGACTCCTTACGAGCAGTACTTC	CASSTSTGTPYEQYF
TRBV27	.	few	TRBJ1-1	TGTGCCAGCAGTTCCCTCTCCCGGGGCATGAACACTGAAGCTTTCTTT	CASSSLSRGMNTEAFF
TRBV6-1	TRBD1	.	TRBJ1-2	TGTGCCAGCAGAGAGAGGACAGGGGTCGCTGACGGCTACACCTTC	CASRERTGVADGYTF
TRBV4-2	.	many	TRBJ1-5	TGTGCCAGCAGCCAAGAGGAAAATCAGCCCCAGCATTTT	CASSQEENQPQHF
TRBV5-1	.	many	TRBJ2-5	TGCGCCAGCAGGGAGGGGGGAGAGACCCAGTACTTC	CASREGGETQYF
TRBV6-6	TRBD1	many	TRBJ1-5	TGTGCCAGCAGTAGACCGGGACAGGGCACCTATAGCAATCAGCCCCAGCATTTT	CASSRPGQGTYSNQPQHF
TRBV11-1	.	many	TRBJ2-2	TGTGCCAGCAGGCCGCGCCCTCAGGAGAACACCGGGGAGCTGTTTTTT	CASRPRPQENTGELFF
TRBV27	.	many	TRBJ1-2	TGTGCCAGCAGTTTATCGTACGGGGCGGGGGCTTTCGGCTACACCTTC	CASSLSYGAGAFGYTF
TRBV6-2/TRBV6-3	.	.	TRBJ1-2	TGTGCCAGCAGTTACTCGCAGGTGGCTATCTATGGCTACACCTTC	CASSYSQVAIYGYTF
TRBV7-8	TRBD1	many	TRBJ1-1	TGTGCCAGCACCAAAGACAGGGCCACTGAAGCTTTCTTT	CASTKDRATEAFF
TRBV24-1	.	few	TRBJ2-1	TGTGCCACCAGTGGGGGGCATGTCTCCTACAATGAGCAGTTCTTC	CATSGGHVSYNEQFF
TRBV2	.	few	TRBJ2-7	TGTGCCAGCAGTCAGGGGGAGGGGAACGAGCAGTACTTC	CASSQGEGNEQYF
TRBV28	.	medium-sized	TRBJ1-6	TGTGCCAGCAGGGAGCAGGGTATAACCCTCCACTTT	CASREQGITLHF
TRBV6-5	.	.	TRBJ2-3	TGTGCCAGCAGTTACGGGGGGAGCACAGATACGCAGTATTTT	CASSYGGSTDTQYF
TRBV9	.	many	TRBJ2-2	TGTGCCAGCAGCGGGGCGGTCACCGGGGAGCTGTTTTTT	CASSGAVTGELFF
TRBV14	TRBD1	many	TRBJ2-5	TGTGCCAGCAGCCACAGGGACAGGGGGTCTGGAGAGACCCAGTACTTC	CASSHRDRGSGETQYF
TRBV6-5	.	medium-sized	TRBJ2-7	TGTGCCAGCAGTTACTCGACCGGTACCTACGAGCAGTACTTC	CASSYSTGTYEQYF